The sample holds a few counts of the clone carrying this T cell receptor beta chain. Antigen: not known. From the 5' RACE reads, TCRdb called clonotypes with MiXCR, one entry per CDR3 protein. Of hundreds of thousands of distinct CDR3 sequences detected, roughly 10% appear once; the ten largest clones hold around 19%. The source of the sample is a study of T cells after yellow fever vaccination. Study findings and constraints: Repertoires sorted by FACS could include abundant clonotypes that are contaminants from the bulk population. Post-booster samples contained most primary-vaccination clones (approximately 96% CD4, about 90% CD8). The study found a weaker secondary response that peaked faster, day 5 versus 15.

The CDR3 spans 16 residues. In germline, CDR1 is MGHRA, CDR2 YSYEKL. Trimming pared 1 base from V and 3 bases from J, leaving 16 bases between. The gene calls are TRBV4-1 and TRBJ2-7, with D hard to call. The sequence derives from a man aged 18 to 29 who received the YFV17D yellow fever vaccine. Sequences were derived from PBMCs, sampled on the day of the first yellow fever vaccination. The CDR3 spells CASSQVPSSWIYEQYF. CDR3 nucleotides: TGCGCCAGCAGCCAAGTTCCCTCCTCTTGGATCTACGAGCAGTACTTC.